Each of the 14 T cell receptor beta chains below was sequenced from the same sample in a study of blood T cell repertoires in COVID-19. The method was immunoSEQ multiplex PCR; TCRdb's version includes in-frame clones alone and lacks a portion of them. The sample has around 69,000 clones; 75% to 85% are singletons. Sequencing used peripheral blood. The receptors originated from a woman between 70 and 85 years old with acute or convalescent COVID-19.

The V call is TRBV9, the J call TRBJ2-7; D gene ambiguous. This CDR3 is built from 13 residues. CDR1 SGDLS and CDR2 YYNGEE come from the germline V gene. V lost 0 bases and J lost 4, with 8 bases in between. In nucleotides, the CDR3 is TGTGCCAGCAGCGTAGATCCGGGTTACGAGCAGTACTTC. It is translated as CASSVDPGYEQYF.

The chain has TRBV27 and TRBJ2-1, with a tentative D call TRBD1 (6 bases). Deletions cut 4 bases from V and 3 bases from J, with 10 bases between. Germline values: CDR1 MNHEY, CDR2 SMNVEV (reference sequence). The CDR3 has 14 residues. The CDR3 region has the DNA TGTGCCAGCAGTTGGAGCAGGGGCTACAATGAGCAGTTCTTC. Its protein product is CASSWSRGYNEQFF.

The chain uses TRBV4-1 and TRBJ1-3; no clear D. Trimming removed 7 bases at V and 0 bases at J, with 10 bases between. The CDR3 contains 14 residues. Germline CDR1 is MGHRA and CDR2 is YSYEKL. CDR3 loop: CASTPLGSGNTIYF. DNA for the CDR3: TGCGCCAGCACTCCACTCGGCTCTGGAAACACCATATATTTT.

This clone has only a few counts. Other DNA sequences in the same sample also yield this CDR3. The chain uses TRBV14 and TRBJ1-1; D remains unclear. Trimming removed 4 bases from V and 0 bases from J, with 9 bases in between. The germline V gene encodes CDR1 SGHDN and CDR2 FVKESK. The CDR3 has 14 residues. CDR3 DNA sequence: TGTGCCAGCAGCCTACCGGGGATGAACACTGAAGCTTTCTTT. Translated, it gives CASSLPGMNTEAFF.

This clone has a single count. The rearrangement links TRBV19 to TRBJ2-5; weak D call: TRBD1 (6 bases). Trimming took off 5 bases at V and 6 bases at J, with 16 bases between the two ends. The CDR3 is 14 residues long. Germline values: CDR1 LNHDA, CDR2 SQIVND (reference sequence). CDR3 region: CASSPLGALKTQYF. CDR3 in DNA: TGTGCCAGTAGTCCATTGGGGGCCTTAAAGACCCAGTACTTC.

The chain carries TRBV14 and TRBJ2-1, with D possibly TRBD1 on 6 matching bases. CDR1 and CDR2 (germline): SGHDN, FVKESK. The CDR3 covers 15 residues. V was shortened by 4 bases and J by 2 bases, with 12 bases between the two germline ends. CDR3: CASSLAGTPYNEQFF. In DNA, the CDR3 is TGTGCCAGCAGCCTCGCCGGGACACCCTACAATGAGCAGTTCTTC.

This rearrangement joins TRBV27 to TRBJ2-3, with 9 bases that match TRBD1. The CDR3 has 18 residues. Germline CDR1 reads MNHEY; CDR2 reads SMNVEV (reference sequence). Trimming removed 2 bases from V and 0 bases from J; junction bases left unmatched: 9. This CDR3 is CASSLGRSGTGSTDTQYF. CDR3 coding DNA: TGTGCCAGCAGTTTAGGGCGTTCGGGGACAGGGAGCACAGATACGCAGTATTTT.

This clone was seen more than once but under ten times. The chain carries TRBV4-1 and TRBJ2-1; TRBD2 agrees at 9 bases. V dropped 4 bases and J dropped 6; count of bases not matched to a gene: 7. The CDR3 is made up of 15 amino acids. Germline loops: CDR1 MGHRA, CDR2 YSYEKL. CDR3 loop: CASSRNSGSVNEQFF. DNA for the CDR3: TGCGCCAGCAGCCGCAATAGCGGGAGTGTCAATGAGCAGTTCTTC.

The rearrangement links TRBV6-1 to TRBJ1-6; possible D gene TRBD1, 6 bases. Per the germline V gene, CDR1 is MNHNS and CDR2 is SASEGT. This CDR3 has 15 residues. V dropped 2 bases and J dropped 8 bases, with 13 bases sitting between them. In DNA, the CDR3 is TGTGCCAGCAGTGAAATAACACCAGGGGATTCACCCCTCCACTTT. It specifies CASSEITPGDSPLHF.

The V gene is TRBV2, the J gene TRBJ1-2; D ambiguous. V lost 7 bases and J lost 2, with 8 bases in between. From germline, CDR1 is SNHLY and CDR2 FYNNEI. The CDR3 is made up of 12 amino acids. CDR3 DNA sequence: TGTGCCAGCACTTCGCTAAACTATGGCTACACCTTC. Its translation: CASTSLNYGYTF. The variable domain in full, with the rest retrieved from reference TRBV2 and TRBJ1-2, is EPEVTQTPSHQVTQMGQEVILRCVPISNHLYFYWYRQILGQKVEFLVSFYNNEISEKSEIFDDQFSVERPDGSNFTLKIRSTKLEDSAMYFCASTSLNYGYTFGSGTRLTVV.

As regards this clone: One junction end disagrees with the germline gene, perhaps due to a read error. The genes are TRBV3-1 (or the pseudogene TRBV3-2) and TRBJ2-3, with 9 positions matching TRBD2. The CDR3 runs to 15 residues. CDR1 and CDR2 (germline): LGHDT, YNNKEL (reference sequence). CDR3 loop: CASSQENRVAGVGDF. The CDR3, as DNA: TGTGCCAGCAGCCAGGAGAACAGGGTAGCGGGGGTTGGGGATTTT.

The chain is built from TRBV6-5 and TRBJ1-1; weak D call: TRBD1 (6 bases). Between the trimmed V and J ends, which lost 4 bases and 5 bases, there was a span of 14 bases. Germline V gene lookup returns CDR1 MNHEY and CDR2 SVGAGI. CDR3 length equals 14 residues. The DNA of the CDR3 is TGTGCCAGCAGTTCCAGGGGCAGGGTTACTGAAGCTTTCTTT. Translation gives CASSSRGRVTEAFF.

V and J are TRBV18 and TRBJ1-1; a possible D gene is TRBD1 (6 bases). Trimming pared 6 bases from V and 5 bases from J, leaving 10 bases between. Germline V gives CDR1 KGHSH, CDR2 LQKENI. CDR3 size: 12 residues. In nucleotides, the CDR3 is TGTGCCAGCTCTTCCCAGGGGACTGAAGCTTTCTTT. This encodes CASSSQGTEAFF.

The CDR3 DNA follows: TGCGCCAGCAGCCGACCGGGACAAGGGGGCACTGAAGCTTTCTTT. Its protein is CASSRPGQGGTEAFF. The rearrangement links TRBV5-1 to TRBJ1-1, with a tentative D call TRBD1 (6 bases). The CDR3 is made up of 15 amino acids. Germline V CDR1 and CDR2: SGHRS, YFSETQ. The ends were cut back, 4 bases at V and 4 bases at J, with 17 bases in the middle.